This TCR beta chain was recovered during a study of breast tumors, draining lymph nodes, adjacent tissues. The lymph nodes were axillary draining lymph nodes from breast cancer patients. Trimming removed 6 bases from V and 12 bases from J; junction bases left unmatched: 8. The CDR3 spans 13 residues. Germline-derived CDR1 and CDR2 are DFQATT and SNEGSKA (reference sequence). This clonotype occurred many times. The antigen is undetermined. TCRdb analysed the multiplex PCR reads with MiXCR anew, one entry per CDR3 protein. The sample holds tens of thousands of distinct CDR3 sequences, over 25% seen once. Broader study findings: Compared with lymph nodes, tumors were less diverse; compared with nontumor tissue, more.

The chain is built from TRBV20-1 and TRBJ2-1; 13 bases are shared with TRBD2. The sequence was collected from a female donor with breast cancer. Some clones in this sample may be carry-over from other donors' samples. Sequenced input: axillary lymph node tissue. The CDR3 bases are TGCAGTGCGTCGGGACTAGCGGGAATCAGGCAGTTCTTC. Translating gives CSASGLAGIRQFF.